These 3 T cell receptor beta chains were all obtained from the same sample, sequenced in a study of CD4+ T cells in melanoma (dated by TCRdb to the early 2020s). The receptor library was made with the immunoSEQ multiplex PCR assay. This immuneACCESS table, as held by TCRdb, lists in-frame sequences with V and J called but not all clones. Of the missing ones, under half trace to an unresolved V gene in checked studies; the others have no known cause. This sample gives about 140,000 clones in total; 85% to 95% of them show up just once. The leading ten clones occupy about 1.6% of the sample. Source of these receptors: a human donor with melanoma.

This sequence joins TRBV11-2 and TRBJ1-4; D uncertain. The germline CDR1 and CDR2 sequences are SGHAT and FQNNGV. Trimming removed 8 bases at V and 5 bases at J, with 15 bases between. CDR3 size: 14 residues. CDR3 nucleotide sequence: TGTGCCAGCCGCGGTCCTTGGCTAAATGAAAAACTGTTTTTT. The encoded protein is CASRGPWLNEKLFF.

The chain combines TRBV14 with TRBJ2-3; 8 bases line up with TRBD2. Looked up from germline, CDR1 is SGHDN and CDR2 is FVKESK. The V gene end was trimmed by 1 base and the J gene end by 6 bases; junction bases not matched to a gene: 15. The CDR3 has 18 residues. The DNA of the CDR3 is TGTGCCAGCAGCCAAGGCAGGAGTTCGCGCGGGGGGTTCGATACGCAGTATTTT. Amino acid sequence: CASSQGRSSRGGFDTQYF.

This clone showed up just a few times. The CDR3 DNA sequence: TGTGCCTGGAGTATGGGTATCAACTATGGCTACACCTTC. Amino acids: CAWSMGINYGYTF. The chain recombines TRBV30 with TRBJ1-2, with no clear D. Trimming pared 2 bases from V and 2 bases from J, leaving 9 bases between. The length of the CDR3 is 13 residues. CDR1 is GTSNPN and CDR2 is SVGIG in the germline V gene (reference sequence).